The 21 T cell receptor beta chains in this list originate from one sample, sequenced in a study of regulatory T cells in long-lasting Graves disease. Assembly of TCR beta libraries relied on iRepertoire HTBI primers together with Arm-PCR of CDR3 regions. TCRdb reprocessed the multiplex PCR reads with MiXCR, giving one entry per CDR3 protein. The sample records almost 350,000 distinct CDR3 sequences, about 19% being singletons. The time point denotes: persistent/refractory GD, antithyroid drugs over 5 years with positive TRAb. Researchers made the TCR library from RNA that was extracted from PBMCs. This material consisted of peripheral blood mononuclear cells (PBMCs), taken when the disease was refractory, from a patient treated with antithyroid drugs. The receptor set was obtained from a female donor with Graves disease.

The chain uses TRBV5-5 and TRBJ2-7; D may be TRBD1 or TRBD2 (6 bases each). V was cut by 0 bases and J by 9 bases, with 10 bases left in between. The CDR3 length is 12 residues. Germline loops: CDR1 SGHKS, CDR2 YYEKEE (reference sequence). CDR3 in amino acids: CASSLAEGGQYF. CDR3 coding DNA: TGTGCCAGCAGCTTGGCCGAGGGGGGGCAGTACTTC.

This clonotype was detected ten times or more. V usage is TRBV27 and J usage is TRBJ2-7, with TRBD2 matching 8 bases. The J segment lost 0 bases and the V segment lost 6 bases, leaving 7 bases of the junction unmatched. The germline gives CDR1 MNHEY, CDR2 SMNVEV (reference sequence). The CDR3 length is 15 residues. The CDR3 bases are TGTGCCAGCAGACCAACTAGCGGAAGCTCCTACGAGCAGTACTTC. Translation: CASRPTSGSSYEQYF.

This clonotype was observed a handful of times. V usage is TRBV19 and J usage is TRBJ1-1; 9 nucleotides match TRBD1. The J segment lost 4 bases and the V segment lost 5 bases, leaving 8 bases of the junction unmatched. The CDR3 totals 15 residues. CDR1 is LNHDA, CDR2 SQIVND, per germline (reference sequence). CDR3 loop: CASSRTGGGSTEAFF. Here the CDR3 DNA reads TGTGCCAGTAGTCGTACAGGGGGCGGGAGCACTGAAGCTTTCTTT.

This clonotype has a count of ten or more. The genes are TRBV20-1 and TRBJ2-7; D is possibly TRBD1 (6 bases). Germline CDR1 is DFQATT and CDR2 is SNEGSKA (reference sequence). Trimming took off 5 bases at V and 0 bases at J, with 11 bases between the two ends. The CDR3 spans 13 residues. The CDR3, as DNA: TGCAGTGCTCAGGGGACCCGCTCCTACGAGCAGTACTTC. It specifies CSAQGTRSYEQYF.

The chain carries TRBV9 and TRBJ1-4, with D perhaps matching TRBD1 (5 bases). V lost 4 bases, J lost 5 bases, and 12 bases lay in between. The CDR3 is 14 amino acids. Germline CDR1 SGDLS, CDR2 YYNGEE. The CDR3: CASSTGRANEKLFF. The CDR3 DNA reads TGTGCCAGCAGCACAGGACGGGCGAATGAAAAACTGTTTTTT.

This chain joins TRBV7-2 and TRBJ2-3, with 10 bases matching TRBD2. Trimming took 6 bases from V and 2 from J; bases not matched to a gene: 5. The CDR3 length is 15 residues. Germline V lookup: CDR1 SGHTA, CDR2 FQGNSA. The CDR3 reads CASRQTSGYTDTQYF. The CDR3 DNA sequence: TGTGCCAGCAGACAGACTAGCGGGTACACAGATACGCAGTATTTT.

This clonotype was recorded many times. This rearrangement joins TRBV6-1 to TRBJ1-5; no clear D gene. Trimming took 5 bases from V and 1 from J, leaving 12 bases between them. Germline V gene data show CDR1 as MNHNS and CDR2 as SASEGT. The CDR3 runs 15 residues. This CDR3 reads CASSPLGRSNQPQHF. The CDR3, as DNA: TGTGCCAGCAGTCCCCTCGGGAGGAGCAATCAGCCCCAGCATTTT.

About this clonotype itself: A much larger clonotype is one base distant, so this may be a read error. The chain joins TRBV11-2 to TRBJ1-2; D unclear. V was shortened by 6 bases and J by 7 bases, with 24 bases between the two germline ends. This CDR3 is 16 amino acids long. Germline V gives CDR1 SGHAT, CDR2 FQNNGV. The CDR3 DNA is TGTGCCAGCAGTCGACTGGTGGACGTTTCAAAACGTGGCTACACCTTC. Residues: CASSRLVDVSKRGYTF.

This clonotype was counted a few times. V and J are TRBV19 and TRBJ2-5; 8 positions match TRBD1. The CDR3 has 16 residues. Per germline, CDR1 LNHDA and CDR2 SQIVND (reference sequence). Trimming cost V 4 bases and J 4 bases; bases outside gene matches: 11. The CDR3 DNA follows: TGTGCCAGTAGTAACCTGGGACAGGTAGGGTTAGAGACCCAGTACTTC. This codes for CASSNLGQVGLETQYF.

This clonotype was found many times. This chain joins TRBV3-1 and TRBJ1-5; D is undetermined. The CDR3 loop spans 15 amino acids. Germline V gene lookup returns CDR1 LGHDT and CDR2 YNNKEL (reference sequence). V was pared by 1 base and J by 1 base, with 8 bases between. CDR3 in amino acids: CASSQGTESNQPQHF. CDR3 in DNA: TGTGCCAGCAGCCAAGGGACCGAAAGCAATCAGCCCCAGCATTTT.

This clonotype was seen many times. V is TRBV20-1 and J is TRBJ2-5; 11 positions match TRBD2. This CDR3 is 15 amino acids long. V lost 1 base, J lost 4 bases, and 5 bases stayed unmatched. Germline V gives CDR1 DFQATT, CDR2 SNEGSKA (reference sequence). The DNA of the CDR3 is TGCAGTGCTAGAGTAGCGGGAGGGCCTGGAGAGACCCAGTACTTC. Protein sequence: CSARVAGGPGETQYF.

This clonotype was seen more than once but under ten times. The rearrangement joins TRBV20-1 to TRBJ1-2, with 7 bases that match TRBD1. Germline lookup yields CDR1 DFQATT and CDR2 SNEGSKA (reference sequence). The CDR3 runs 12 residues. V lost 6 bases to trimming and J lost 5 bases; unmatched junction nucleotides: 6. CDR3 coding DNA: TGCAGTGCCTGGGACAGCTTTTATGGCTACACCTTC. This gives the protein CSAWDSFYGYTF.

The chain employs TRBV6-1 and TRBJ2-3; 9 bases match TRBD1. Germline values: CDR1 MNHNS, CDR2 SASEGT. With V trimmed by 6 bases and J by 4 bases, 8 bases remained unmatched. This CDR3 has 15 residues. CDR3 region: CASRPGTGIPDTQYF. In DNA form, the CDR3 reads TGTGCCAGCAGGCCCGGGACAGGGATCCCAGATACGCAGTATTTT.

The table lists this clonotype with many counts. This sequence joins TRBV27 and TRBJ1-1; possible D gene TRBD1, 5 bases. The CDR3 totals 14 residues. Germline CDR1 and CDR2: MNHEY and SMNVEV (reference sequence). The ends were cut back, 7 bases at V and 4 bases at J, with 16 bases in the middle. The CDR3 coding sequence is TGTGCCAGCATGACCCTCCTAGGGGCCACTGAAGCTTTCTTT. Protein sequence: CASMTLLGATEAFF.

Ten or more counts support this clonotype. The chain joins TRBV20-1 to TRBJ2-7; weak D call: TRBD1 (5 bases). The CDR3 spans 12 residues. CDR1 is DFQATT, CDR2 SNEGSKA, per germline (reference sequence). Trimming cost V 3 bases and J 4 bases, with 10 bases left between them. CDR3 loop: CSASRQSYEQYF. The CDR3 DNA follows: TGCAGTGCTAGCCGACAGTCTTACGAGCAGTACTTC.

This clonotype was observed at least ten times. This sequence joins TRBV11-1 and TRBJ2-3; D may be TRBD1 or TRBD2 (5 bases each). Germline-derived CDR1 and CDR2 are SGHAT and FQDESV (reference sequence). There are 18 residues in the CDR3. V dropped 1 base and J dropped 4 bases, with 21 bases sitting between them. In nucleotides, the CDR3 is TGTGCCAGCAGCTTAGGAGACAGTACATCCCTAGCAGCAGATACGCAGTATTTT. Amino acids: CASSLGDSTSLAADTQYF.

V usage is TRBV28 and J usage is TRBJ2-1, with 10 bases that match TRBD2. The CDR3 sequence is 15 residues long. CDR1 is MDHEN, CDR2 SYDVKM, per germline. V lost 4 bases, J lost 1 base, and 1 base stayed unmatched. CDR3 region: CASSWTSGSYNEQFF. CDR3 nucleotide sequence: TGTGCCAGCAGTTGGACTAGCGGTTCCTACAATGAGCAGTTCTTC.

This clonotype was seen ten or more times. The rearrangement joins TRBV20-1 to TRBJ1-1; D not resolved. V was cut by 6 bases and J by 0 bases, with 11 bases left in between. This CDR3 region has 13 residues. Germline CDR1 reads DFQATT; CDR2 reads SNEGSKA (reference sequence). The CDR3 region is CSASGGLNTEAFF. The CDR3 DNA reads as TGCAGTGCATCCGGAGGTCTGAACACTGAAGCTTTCTTT.

This clonotype has only a few counts. This chain joins TRBV18 and TRBJ1-2; D unresolved. The CDR3 totals 14 residues. The ends were cut back, 3 bases at V and 0 bases at J, with 8 bases in the middle. The germline CDR1 and CDR2 sequences are KGHSH and LQKENI. For the CDR3, the DNA is TGTGCCAGCTCACCCAGCTTTACTAACTATGGCTACACCTTC. Translating it yields CASSPSFTNYGYTF.

This clonotype was observed a few times. A much more abundant neighbour one base away suggests this may be a read error. The CDR3 sequence is CASSHGQLNTEAFF. The CDR3 DNA reads as TGTGCCAGCAGCCACGGACAACTGAACACTGAAGCTTTCTTT. V usage is TRBV3-1 and J usage is TRBJ1-1; possible D gene TRBD1, 5 bases. Germline V lookup: CDR1 LGHDT, CDR2 YNNKEL (reference sequence). The germline V and J ends were trimmed by 3 bases and 0 bases, with 8 bases remaining between them. This CDR3 contains 14 residues.

The rearrangement joins TRBV5-1 to TRBJ1-1; a weak D match, TRBD1 (5 bases). Germline CDR1 reads SGHRS; CDR2 reads YFSETQ. This CDR3 comprises 17 residues. Trimming removed 0 bases from V and 0 bases from J, with 15 bases in between. CDR3 loop: CASSLGPRAGMNTEAFF. The DNA of the CDR3 is TGCGCCAGCAGCTTGGGGCCCAGGGCGGGAATGAACACTGAAGCTTTCTTT.